Below are 32 T cell receptor beta chains sequenced from a single sample in a study of shared clonotypes between healthy human individuals. Clones were read by immunoSEQ multiplex PCR, and TCRdb kept only the in-frame ones, dropping some. This sample has 2,100,000 or so clones, with 90% to 96% found just once. Sequencing was carried out using naive CD4+ T cells sorted from blood. Subset defined: CD45RA+ positively selected. The receptors here all came from a man aged 18 to 30 in good health.

The chain carries TRBV9 and TRBJ2-7; no firm D call. CDR3 length: 13 amino acids. V shed 0 bases and J shed 3 bases, with 7 bases lying between them. Germline V gene data show CDR1 as SGDLS and CDR2 as YYNGEE. The CDR3 DNA sequence: TGTGCCAGCAGCGTAGGGGGTGACTACGAGCAGTACTTC. Amino acids: CASSVGGDYEQYF.

The chain uses TRBV19 and TRBJ2-7; 11 nucleotides line up with TRBD2. The CDR3 length is 13 residues. Germline CDR1 LNHDA, CDR2 SQIVND (reference sequence). Trimming removed 5 bases from V and 7 bases from J; junction bases left unmatched: 4. The CDR3 loop is CASSLGLADEQYF. CDR3 nucleotides: TGTGCCAGTAGTTTGGGACTAGCGGATGAGCAGTACTTC.

This rearrangement joins TRBV6-5 to TRBJ1-6; D uncertain. V was cut by 3 bases and J by 6 bases, with 9 bases left in between. CDR3 length: 14 residues. From germline, CDR1 is MNHEY and CDR2 SVGAGI. The CDR3, as DNA: TGTGCCAGCAGTTATAGACGGGTTAATTCACCCCTCCACTTT. This translates into CASSYRRVNSPLHF.

In nucleotides, the CDR3 is TGCGCCAGCAGCTTGGCTAGCGGCGGGTTGGGAGAGCAGTTCTTC. This translates into CASSLASGGLGEQFF. The rearrangement links TRBV5-1 to TRBJ2-1; the match to TRBD2 covers 7 bases. V gave up 0 bases and J gave up 10 bases; unmatched junction bases: 10. Germline lookup yields CDR1 SGHRS and CDR2 YFSETQ. This CDR3 has 15 residues.

A remark on this clone: This CDR3 is also generated by other DNA sequences in the sample. The V call is TRBV18, the J call TRBJ2-2, with TRBD1 matching over 10 bases. Germline CDR1 and CDR2: KGHSH and LQKENI. The V and J ends lost 3 bases and 2 bases, in that order; junction bases with no gene match: 6. This CDR3 contains 17 residues. In nucleotides, the CDR3 is TGTGCCAGCTCACCCCGCGGGGACAGGGGAAACACCGGGGAGCTGTTTTTT. Encoded protein: CASSPRGDRGNTGELFF.

This chain links TRBV11-2 with TRBJ2-3; no definite D call. This CDR3 has 15 residues. The V and J ends lost 0 bases and 2 bases respectively, with 9 bases between them. Germline values: CDR1 SGHAT, CDR2 FQNNGV. This chain's CDR3 is CASSLEGQHTDTQYF. CDR3 nucleotide sequence: TGTGCCAGCAGCTTAGAAGGGCAGCACACAGATACGCAGTATTTT. Full variable domain (outside the CDR3, taken from reference TRBV11-2 and TRBJ2-3): EAGVAQSPRYKIIEKRQSVAFWCNPISGHATLYWYQQILGQGPKLLIQFQNNGVVDDSQLPKDRFSAERLKGVDSTLKIQPAKLEDSAVYLCASSLEGQHTDTQYFGPGTRLTVL.

The chain joins TRBV27 to TRBJ1-5; D uncertain. V was clipped by 0 bases and J by 0 bases, with 9 bases between them. Germline CDR1 reads MNHEY; CDR2 reads SMNVEV (reference sequence). The CDR3 has 16 amino acids. For the CDR3, the DNA is TGTGCCAGCAGTTTATCGATTGCGTATAGCAATCAGCCCCAGCATTTT. Amino acid sequence: CASSLSIAYSNQPQHF.

The chain has TRBV6-5 and TRBJ1-6; D ambiguous. The V gene's germline CDR1 is MNHEY and CDR2 SVGAGI. This CDR3 has 15 residues. V was shortened by 0 bases and J by 6 bases, with 9 bases between the two germline ends. CDR3 in amino acids: CASSYSIVGNSPLHF. The CDR3 nucleotides read TGTGCCAGCAGTTACTCGATAGTCGGTAATTCACCCCTCCACTTT.

The table lists this clone with a few counts. This sample includes further DNA sequences coding for the same CDR3. V and J are TRBV6-5 and TRBJ1-2, with D unclear. This CDR3 has 12 residues. Trimming removed 5 bases from V and 2 bases from J, with 6 bases in between. CDR1 is MNHEY, CDR2 SVGAGI, per germline. The CDR3 region has the DNA TGTGCCAGCAGTACCGGGAACTATGGCTACACCTTC. It is translated as CASSTGNYGYTF.

Regarding this clone: Other DNA sequences from this sample encode an identical CDR3 as well. The genes are TRBV18 and TRBJ1-1, with a weak D call TRBD1 (5 bases). V shed 1 base and J shed 1 base, with 7 bases lying between them. The germline gives CDR1 KGHSH, CDR2 LQKENI. This CDR3 contains 14 residues. CDR3 nucleotides: TGTGCCAGCTCACCACGGGGCCAGAACACTGAAGCTTTCTTT. Translated, it gives CASSPRGQNTEAFF.

To note about this clone: Other DNA sequences within the sample encode an identical CDR3. The chain has TRBV28 and TRBJ2-7; 7 bases match TRBD1. J lost 2 bases, V lost 4 bases, and 2 bases had no gene match. The CDR3 covers 13 residues. Germline V gives CDR1 MDHEN, CDR2 SYDVKM. DNA of the CDR3: TGTGCCAGCAGTTCGGGACAGACCTACGAGCAGTACTTC. It yields the protein CASSSGQTYEQYF. Variable domain in full (rest from reference TRBV28 and TRBJ2-7): DVKVTQSSRYLVKRTGEKVFLECVQDMDHENMFWYRQDPGLGLRLIYFSYDVKMKEKGDIPEGYSVSREKKERFSLILESASTNQTSMYLCASSSGQTYEQYFGPGTRLTVT.

CDR3 region: CASSIVQGTQPQHF. The CDR3, as DNA: TGTGCCAGTAGTATCGTGCAGGGGACTCAGCCCCAGCATTTT. J is TRBJ1-5 and V is TRBV19; TRBD1 might be the D (6 bases). The CDR3 is 14 amino acids. Deletions cut 3 bases from V and 6 bases from J, with 12 bases between. The germline V gene has CDR1 LNHDA and CDR2 SQIVND (reference sequence).

The V call is TRBV10-3, the J call TRBJ1-5; D is uncertain. The CDR3 is 15 residues long. Per the germline V gene, CDR1 is ENHRY and CDR2 is SYGVKD. The V end lost 3 bases, the J end lost 1 base, and 10 bases lay between the germline ends. The CDR3 protein is CAISEEVGSNQPQHF. CDR3 bases: TGTGCCATCAGTGAAGAAGTAGGAAGCAATCAGCCCCAGCATTTT.

The V call is TRBV5-4, the J call TRBJ2-7, with D perhaps matching TRBD2 (6 bases). Germline V gene sequence: CDR1 SGHNT, CDR2 YYREEE (reference sequence). The CDR3 loop spans 13 amino acids. Trimming removed 4 bases from V and 3 bases from J, with 11 bases in between. The CDR3 region is CASSATSSYEQYF. For the CDR3, the DNA is TGTGCCAGCAGCGCGACTAGTAGCTACGAGCAGTACTTC.

This clone was observed a few times. The V gene is TRBV30, the J gene TRBJ1-5; the match to TRBD1 covers 7 bases. J lost 8 bases, V lost 3 bases, and 10 bases had no gene match. The CDR3 is 14 residues long. Germline CDR1 and CDR2: GTSNPN and SVGIG (reference sequence). The CDR3 region is CAWSPGQGEKPQHF. In nucleotides, the CDR3 is TGTGCCTGGAGCCCGGGGCAGGGGGAGAAGCCCCAGCATTTT.

This clone appeared a single time. The chain recombines TRBV6-5 with TRBJ2-7; D not certain. V shed 2 bases and J shed 4 bases, with 18 bases lying between them. CDR3 length: 16 amino acids. Germline CDR1 reads MNHEY; CDR2 reads SVGAGI. As DNA, the CDR3 is TGTGCCAGCAGTTACGTCGGAGACGGTAACGGATACGAGCAGTACTTC. It encodes CASSYVGDGNGYEQYF.

The rearrangement joins TRBV7-2 to TRBJ2-3; unclear D gene. Trimming shortened V by 2 bases and J by 2 bases, and 20 bases separated the two germline ends. Germline V lookup: CDR1 SGHTA, CDR2 FQGNSA. The CDR3 is 18 residues long. CDR3 DNA sequence: TGTGCCAGCAGCTTATCCCGAGGACGGCCAAATCCCACAGATACGCAGTATTTT. This gives the protein CASSLSRGRPNPTDTQYF.

J is TRBJ2-7 and V is TRBV5-1, with D tentatively TRBD1 (5 bases). The CDR3 consists of 14 residues. Germline CDR1 reads SGHRS; CDR2 reads YFSETQ. The germline V and J ends were trimmed by 0 bases and 2 bases, with 9 bases remaining between them. The CDR3 DNA follows: TGCGCCAGCAGCTTGGCGGCAGGGACCTACGAGCAGTACTTC. Amino acid sequence: CASSLAAGTYEQYF.

This chain links TRBV18 with TRBJ2-7; TRBD2 might be the D (5 bases). The V and J ends lost 2 bases and 6 bases respectively, with 14 bases between them. Germline loops: CDR1 KGHSH, CDR2 LQKENI. The CDR3 is 14 amino acids. The CDR3: CASSPVGDMGEQYF. The CDR3 DNA reads TGTGCCAGCTCACCAGTGGGAGACATGGGCGAGCAGTACTTC.

The CDR3 region is CASNLLADSNQPQHF. The CDR3 coding sequence is TGTGCCAGCAACCTACTGGCAGATAGCAATCAGCCCCAGCATTTT. This chain joins TRBV5-5 and TRBJ1-5; D uncertain. The CDR3 covers 15 residues. The germline V gene has CDR1 SGHKS and CDR2 YYEKEE (reference sequence). The V end lost 6 bases, the J end lost 0 bases, and 13 bases lay between the germline ends. The variable domain in full, with the rest retrieved from reference TRBV5-5 and TRBJ1-5, is DAGVTQSPTHLIKTRGQQVTLRCSPISGHKSVSWYQQVLGQGPQFIFQYYEKEERGRGNFPDRFSARQFPNYSSELNVNALLLGDSALYLCASNLLADSNQPQHFGDGTRLSIL.

The rearrangement joins TRBV14 to TRBJ1-1; TRBD1 is a possible D gene (5 bases). The CDR3 is 17 amino acids. V was pared by 4 bases and J by 3 bases, with 21 bases between. Germline CDR1 reads SGHDN; CDR2 reads FVKESK. CDR3 bases: TGTGCCAGCAGCCCTCACCCGAAGACAGTGGGGGACACTGAAGCTTTCTTT. Translation: CASSPHPKTVGDTEAFF.

The chain joins TRBV6-5 to TRBJ2-7; maybe TRBD1 (5 bases). The CDR3 totals 14 residues. With 5 bases removed from V and 9 bases from J, the gap between germline ends came to 20 bases. Germline-derived CDR1 and CDR2 are MNHEY and SVGAGI. The CDR3 loop reads CASSTAPRGTVQYF. The CDR3 DNA reads TGTGCCAGCAGTACAGCCCCAAGGGGTACGGTGCAGTACTTC.

Concerning this clone itself: The same CDR3 arises from other DNA sequences in this sample as well. The J gene is TRBJ2-5, the V gene TRBV29-1, with 10 bases matching TRBD1. The CDR3 loop spans 12 amino acids. The junction had 0 bases not matched to a gene; V was cut back by 4 bases and J by 4 bases. Germline V gene sequence: CDR1 SQVTM, CDR2 ANQGSEA. As DNA, the CDR3 is TGCAGCGTTGGGACAGGGGGAGAGACCCAGTACTTC. It yields the protein CSVGTGGETQYF.

The chain links TRBV9 to TRBJ1-3; the D gene is possibly TRBD1 (6 bases). CDR1 is SGDLS and CDR2 is YYNGEE in the germline V gene. There are 16 residues in the CDR3. Trimming removed 4 bases at V and 0 bases at J, with 14 bases between. The CDR3 loop is CASSPSVDSSGNTIYF. CDR3 DNA sequence: TGTGCCAGCAGCCCTTCAGTGGACAGCTCTGGAAACACCATATATTTT.

This clone was observed once. The V and J genes are TRBV6-5 and TRBJ2-1; either TRBD1 or TRBD2 may fit D (7 bases each). Germline CDR1 and CDR2: MNHEY and SVGAGI. CDR3 length equals 12 residues. The germline V and J ends were trimmed by 8 bases and 10 bases, with 15 bases remaining between them. CDR3: CASGRGPREQFF. DNA for the CDR3: TGTGCCAGCGGGAGGGGGCCCAGGGAGCAGTTCTTC.

V gene TRBV5-6 combines with J gene TRBJ2-3; 7 nucleotides match TRBD2. After removal of 0 bases from V and 3 bases from J, the junction contained 7 bases not matched to a gene. Germline CDR1 and CDR2: SGHDT and YYEEEE. CDR3 length: 16 residues. The CDR3 here is CASSLGASGKTDTQYF. Here the CDR3 DNA reads TGTGCCAGCAGCTTGGGGGCCAGCGGGAAAACAGATACGCAGTATTTT.

This clone was seen a few times. The chain employs TRBV18 and TRBJ1-1, with D uncertain. The V end lost 3 bases, the J end lost 7 bases, and 6 bases lay between the germline ends. This CDR3 spans 11 amino acids. CDR1 is KGHSH, CDR2 LQKENI, per germline. The chain's CDR3 is CASSPQLEAFF. The CDR3, as DNA: TGTGCCAGCTCACCGCAACTTGAAGCTTTCTTT.

V and J are TRBV7-2 and TRBJ2-1, with TRBD2 matching 10 bases. Germline lookup yields CDR1 SGHTA and CDR2 FQGNSA. The CDR3 is made up of 15 amino acids. The J segment lost 3 bases and the V segment lost 5 bases, leaving 4 bases of the junction unmatched. This CDR3 is CASSVSGGNYNEQFF. The CDR3 nucleotides read TGTGCCAGCAGCGTTAGCGGGGGGAACTACAATGAGCAGTTCTTC.

J is TRBJ2-7 and V is TRBV5-4; 8 positions agree with TRBD2. CDR1 and CDR2 (germline): SGHNT, YYREEE (reference sequence). V shed 4 bases and J 4 bases; nucleotides not matched to a gene: 10. CDR3 length equals 15 residues. The CDR3 is CASSRLSGSGYEQYF. DNA of the CDR3: TGTGCCAGCAGCCGACTGAGCGGGAGCGGGTACGAGCAGTACTTC.

This clone appeared once. The gene calls are TRBV5-1 and TRBJ2-3; TRBD1 matches at 12 bases. CDR1 SGHRS and CDR2 YFSETQ come from the germline V gene. Germline trimming cut 4 bases from V and 5 bases from J; bases unmatched to any gene: 8. This CDR3 spans 16 amino acids. For the CDR3, the DNA is TGCGCCAGCAGCACGGGGACAGGGGGCAAGGAAGATACGCAGTATTTT. This gives the protein CASSTGTGGKEDTQYF.

A remark on this clone: The sample carries other DNA sequences with the same CDR3. V gene TRBV5-4 combines with J gene TRBJ2-1; 11 nucleotides match TRBD2. The CDR3 is made up of 15 amino acids. Germline CDR1 SGHNT, CDR2 YYREEE (reference sequence). The ends lost 1 base at V and 4 bases at J; junction bases unmatched: 1. As DNA, the CDR3 is TGTGCCAGCAGCTTGACTAGCGGGAGTTACAATGAGCAGTTCTTC. Translating it yields CASSLTSGSYNEQFF.

The CDR3 coding sequence is TGTGCCATCAGTGATATCGGACAAGACTACAGTGGCTACACCTTC. Encoded protein: CAISDIGQDYSGYTF. The gene calls are TRBV10-3 and TRBJ1-2, with D perhaps matching TRBD1 (5 bases). This CDR3 is 15 amino acids long. Trimming stripped 3 bases from V and 7 bases from J, with 18 bases between. Germline-derived CDR1 and CDR2 are ENHRY and SYGVKD.